One T cell receptor beta chain is described in this entry. Its antigen is unidentified. This sample was taken from a study of CD8 T cells in ankylosing spondylitis. V lost 6 bases, J lost 3 bases, and 12 bases lay in between. CDR1 and CDR2 (germline): DFQATT, SNEGSKA (reference sequence). The CDR3 totals 12 residues. Whole-study findings and limits: Disease-linked clones reportedly concentrated significantly in matched ankylosing spondylitis synovial fluid. What seemed typical of ankylosing spondylitis blood was a TCR beta motif built from about 8 highly homologous variants.

In TCRdb, the 5' RACE reads were re-called with MiXCR into one record per CDR3 protein. Of 250,000 to 350,000 distinct CDR3 sequences detected, 20% appear once; the ten largest clones hold 7.8%. Sequenced sample: blood, either unsorted or a sorted T cell fraction (not recorded which). The rearrangement uses TRBV20-1 and TRBJ2-7; D not certain. This TCR came from a male donor with ankylosing spondylitis or in good health (not recorded which). As DNA, the CDR3 is TGCAGTGCCGAGGTAGGCGACTACGAGCAGTACGTC. This sequence encodes CSAEVGDYEQYV.